These 25 T cell receptor beta chains came from one sample sequenced in a study of CD8 T cells in ankylosing spondylitis. General study points: Characteristic of ankylosing spondylitis blood, it appeared, was a TCR beta motif comprising eight highly homologous variants.

The antigens for these receptors are not known. TCRdb fed the 5' RACE reads into MiXCR, producing one record per CDR3 protein. The data contain around 770,000 distinct CDR3 sequences, 10% to 15% of them singletons. Source material: blood, either unsorted or a sorted T cell fraction (not recorded which). The receptor set was obtained from a male donor with ankylosing spondylitis.

This clonotype has just a few counts. This chain connects TRBV6-1 to TRBJ1-4, with unresolved D. This CDR3 region has 14 residues. Germline loops: CDR1 MNHNS, CDR2 SASEGT. Trimming cost V 6 bases and J 0 bases, with 8 bases left between them. CDR3 residues: CASSSVATNEKLFF. Written as DNA, the CDR3 is TGTGCCAGCAGCTCGGTCGCAACTAATGAAAAACTGTTTTTT.

This clonotype was observed at least ten times. The chain recombines TRBV6-1 with TRBJ2-2; no firm D call. Between the trimmed V and J ends, which lost 6 bases and 4 bases, there was a span of 18 bases. The germline V gene encodes CDR1 MNHNS and CDR2 SASEGT. This CDR3 is 16 amino acids long. CDR3 coding DNA: TGTGCCAGCAGAAAGGGTACCATTCATGGCACCGGGGAGCTGTTTTTT. It yields the protein CASRKGTIHGTGELFF.

The chain links TRBV28 to TRBJ2-3, with 7 bases that match TRBD2. The germline V gene encodes CDR1 MDHEN and CDR2 SYDVKM. The ends lost 5 bases at V and 1 base at J; junction bases unmatched: 12. The CDR3 is 17 residues long. The CDR3 DNA follows: TGTGCCAGCAGTCCACTCGCGGGGGTGTGGGGCACAGATACGCAGTATTTT. Encoded protein: CASSPLAGVWGTDTQYF.

The V call is TRBV6-2 or TRBV6-3, the J call TRBJ1-1; no reliable D call. This CDR3 region has 14 residues. V was pared by 5 bases and J by 7 bases, with 17 bases between. Germline lookup yields CDR1 MNHEY and CDR2 SVGEGT. The CDR3 spells CASSLGTMMGEAFF. In DNA form, the CDR3 reads TGTGCCAGCAGTCTGGGAACAATGATGGGTGAAGCTTTCTTT.

Points on this clonotype: Relative to the germline gene, one junction end is altered; a read error may explain this. The chain employs TRBV7-9 and TRBJ1-2; D is undetermined. This CDR3 spans 14 amino acids. In germline, CDR1 is SEHNR, CDR2 FQNEAQ (reference sequence). For the CDR3, the DNA is TGTGCCAGCACCTTACGGAGAATCGTCGGGGGCTACACCTTC. Protein: CASTLRRIVGGYTF.

The chain combines TRBV6-5 with TRBJ1-2; TRBD1 is a possible D gene (6 bases). This CDR3 is built from 14 residues. Germline loops: CDR1 MNHEY, CDR2 SVGAGI. Trimming shortened V by 3 bases and J by 4 bases, and 12 bases separated the two germline ends. The CDR3 reads CASSYDRLTYGYTF. Written as DNA, the CDR3 is TGTGCCAGCAGTTATGACAGGTTAACCTATGGCTACACCTTC.

The sample holds many counts of this clonotype. The chain carries TRBV12-3 or TRBV12-4 and TRBJ1-1, with D unresolved. The CDR3 has 11 amino acids. Deletions cut 7 bases from V and 3 bases from J, with 6 bases between. CDR3 sequence: CASTGYTEAFF. The CDR3 nucleotides are TGTGCCAGCACCGGTTACACTGAAGCTTTCTTT.

This clonotype has ten or more counts. The chain carries TRBV12-3 or TRBV12-4 and TRBJ1-3, with D possibly matching TRBD1 (6 bases). Trimming stripped 3 bases from V and 8 bases from J, with 14 bases between. There are 14 residues in the CDR3. DNA of the CDR3: TGTGCCAGCAGTTTGATGGGGGCGCGGGACACCATATATTTT. It translates to CASSLMGARDTIYF.

This clonotype has only a few counts. The chain joins TRBV20-1 to TRBJ1-1; D gene uncertain. The germline gives CDR1 DFQATT, CDR2 SNEGSKA (reference sequence). The CDR3 sequence is 12 residues long. V was clipped by 6 bases and J by 1 base, with 9 bases between them. The CDR3 coding sequence is TGCAGTGCCGGACGACAGAACACTGAAGCTTTCTTT. Translation gives CSAGRQNTEAFF.

This clonotype was seen a handful of times. The rearrangement joins TRBV29-1 to TRBJ2-1; D is ambiguous. This CDR3 region has 14 residues. Per germline, CDR1 SQVTM and CDR2 ANQGSEA. The ends were cut back, 4 bases at V and 0 bases at J, with 10 bases in the middle. CDR3 residues: CSVVGAYSYNEQFF. CDR3 coding DNA: TGCAGCGTTGTTGGCGCCTACTCCTACAATGAGCAGTTCTTC.

This sequence joins TRBV20-1 and TRBJ2-1; TRBD2 aligns across 10 bases. Germline CDR1 and CDR2: DFQATT and SNEGSKA (reference sequence). CDR3 length equals 15 residues. The V and J ends lost 8 bases and 3 bases, in that order; junction bases with no gene match: 10. CDR3 nucleotides: TGCAGTACCCCAGATTCTAGCGGGAGCTACAATGAGCAGTTCTTC. Its protein is CSTPDSSGSYNEQFF.

The chain joins TRBV7-2 to TRBJ2-7; 11 bases match TRBD1. The CDR3 is 14 residues long. Germline CDR1 SGHTA, CDR2 FQGNSA. Losses at the gene ends were 3 bases for V and 6 bases for J; bases not matched to a gene: 4. CDR3 DNA: TGTGCCAGCAGCTTCTGGGACAGGGGGTTCGAGCAGTACTTC. This codes for CASSFWDRGFEQYF.

This clonotype came up a few times. The V and J genes are TRBV27 and TRBJ2-2; 7 bases fit TRBD1. V was clipped by 5 bases and J by 5 bases; unmatched bases: 11. The germline V gene encodes CDR1 MNHEY and CDR2 SMNVEV (reference sequence). The CDR3 extends over 16 amino acids. This CDR3 is CASSPRQGRTTGELFF. The CDR3 bases are TGTGCCAGCAGTCCAAGACAGGGTCGTACTACCGGGGAGCTGTTTTTT.

The chain uses TRBV24-1 and TRBJ2-1, with a tentative D call TRBD2 (6 bases). Germline assignment: CDR1 KGHDR and CDR2 SFDVKD. The CDR3 is made up of 17 amino acids. Trimming cost V 3 bases and J 9 bases, with 23 bases left between them. In DNA form, the CDR3 reads TGTGCCACCAGTGATCCCGGGACTCGGGGCCTAGGCGGTGAGCAGTTCTTC. Its translation is CATSDPGTRGLGGEQFF.

The chain joins TRBV20-1 to TRBJ2-1, with TRBD1 as a possible D gene (6 bases). V gave up 5 bases and J gave up 6 bases, with 14 bases separating them. CDR3 length: 13 amino acids. Germline CDR1 is DFQATT and CDR2 is SNEGSKA (reference sequence). CDR3 nucleotide sequence: TGCAGTGCTCCCGGGACAAACGTCAATGAGCAGTTCTTC. Translating it yields CSAPGTNVNEQFF.

This clonotype was seen repeatedly, ten times or more. The chain couples TRBV5-1 to TRBJ2-1, with 9 bases that match TRBD2. This CDR3 region has 15 residues. Germline lookup yields CDR1 SGHRS and CDR2 YFSETQ. V shed 3 bases, J shed 5 bases, and the junction held 6 bases outside the gene matches. CDR3 protein: CASSSGLATNNEQFF. The CDR3 bases are TGCGCCAGCAGCTCAGGACTAGCGACCAACAATGAGCAGTTCTTC.

J is TRBJ1-3 and V is TRBV12-3 or TRBV12-4; D is possibly TRBD1 (5 bases). Trimming cost V 3 bases and J 7 bases, with 13 bases left between them. The CDR3 sequence is 14 residues long. This CDR3 is CASSFEGPPNTIYF. CDR3 nucleotides: TGTGCCAGCAGTTTTGAGGGACCTCCCAACACCATATATTTT.

The V and J genes are TRBV4-3 and TRBJ1-2; D is ambiguous. Trimming took 0 bases from V and 8 from J, leaving 10 bases between them. This CDR3 has 13 residues. Germline V gene lookup returns CDR1 LGHNA and CDR2 YSLEER. This CDR3 is CASSQEVSRGYTF. The CDR3 nucleotides are TGCGCCAGCAGCCAAGAGGTCAGCAGGGGCTACACCTTC.

This clonotype occurred many times. The J gene is TRBJ2-1, the V gene TRBV3-1; a possible D gene is TRBD1 (6 bases). CDR3 size: 14 residues. The V gene's germline CDR1 is LGHDT and CDR2 YNNKEL (reference sequence). V lost 3 bases to trimming and J lost 5 bases, with 11 bases between them. CDR3 residues: CASSHLAGDNEQFF. In nucleotides, the CDR3 is TGTGCCAGCAGCCACCTCGCAGGGGACAATGAGCAGTTCTTC.

This clonotype was detected ten times or more. DNA for the CDR3: TGTGCCAGCAGATCCCCAGGAAGGGCTCGTGGTAACTATGGCTACACCTTC. Amino acid sequence: CASRSPGRARGNYGYTF. The chain couples TRBV11-2 to TRBJ1-2; D gene unclear. CDR3 length: 17 amino acids. Germline-derived CDR1 and CDR2 are SGHAT and FQNNGV. Trimming stripped 6 bases from V and 1 base from J, with 21 bases between.

This clonotype was counted between two and nine times. The chain recombines TRBV7-2 with TRBJ1-3; unclear D gene. The length of the CDR3 is 14 residues. Trimming shortened V by 7 bases and J by 0 bases, and 10 bases separated the two germline ends. In germline, CDR1 is SGHTA, CDR2 FQGNSA. The chain's CDR3 is CASISTSSGNTIYF. The CDR3 nucleotides are TGTGCCAGCATCAGTACGAGCTCTGGAAACACCATATATTTT. Looking up the rest from reference TRBV7-2 and TRBJ1-3 gives the full variable domain: GAGVSQSPSNKVTEKGKDVELRCDPISGHTALYWYRQSLGQGLEFLIYFQGNSAPDKSGLPSDRFSAERTGGSVSTLTIQRTQQEDSAVYLCASISTSSGNTIYFGEGSWLTVV.

This clonotype came up many times. This sequence joins TRBV6-2 or TRBV6-3 and TRBJ1-1; D not certain. The CDR3 covers 12 residues. The V gene's germline CDR1 is MNHEY and CDR2 SVGEGT. The ends were cut back, 7 bases at V and 4 bases at J, with 10 bases in the middle. The CDR3 is CASKDGSTEAFF. The CDR3 nucleotides are TGTGCCAGCAAGGACGGGTCCACTGAAGCTTTCTTT.

This clonotype was observed a few times. The rearrangement links TRBV5-1 to TRBJ1-3; D is undetermined. This CDR3 spans 14 amino acids. Trimming took 1 base from V and 3 from J, leaving 8 bases between them. CDR1 SGHRS and CDR2 YFSETQ come from the germline V gene. CDR3 DNA sequence: TGCGCCAGCAGCTTGTTGGGCAATGGAAACACCATATATTTT. Protein: CASSLLGNGNTIYF. Filled out from reference TRBV5-1 and TRBJ1-3, the complete variable domain reads KAGVTQTPRYLIKTRGQQVTLSCSPISGHRSVSWYQQTPGQGLQFLFEYFSETQRNKGNFPGRFSGRQFSNSRSEMNVSTLELGDSALYLCASSLLGNGNTIYFGEGSWLTVV.

This clonotype was observed a few times. The gene calls are TRBV9 and TRBJ2-2; the match to TRBD2 covers 8 bases. This CDR3 contains 14 residues. Germline V gene lookup returns CDR1 SGDLS and CDR2 YYNGEE. The ends lost 6 bases at V and 6 bases at J; junction bases unmatched: 7. The CDR3 nucleotides are TGTGCCAGCAACCCGATAGCGGGGTCCGGGGAGCTGTTTTTT. Protein: CASNPIAGSGELFF.

This clonotype came up a few times. The gene calls are TRBV20-1 and TRBJ2-5; no definite D call. This CDR3 has 12 amino acids. V lost 5 bases to trimming and J lost 5 bases, with 12 bases between them. Germline V lookup: CDR1 DFQATT, CDR2 SNEGSKA (reference sequence). CDR3 in amino acids: CSAETVGETQYF. CDR3 DNA: TGCAGTGCTGAGACCGTGGGCGAGACCCAGTACTTC.